This TCR beta chain derives from a study of cytomegalovirus exposure and HLA in healthy donors. Worth noting for this clone: Antigen: not known.

The table came from immunoSEQ multiplex PCR; TCRdb's copy has only in-frame clones and leaves some out. The repertoire consists of around 400,000 clones, with approximately 90% occurring once and the leading ten covering roughly 0.75%. The study, taken as a whole, reports: It was reported that the classifier diagnosed cytomegalovirus status with high specificity and sensitivity in both the original and validation cohorts. Most TCR sequences proved rare, with some public TCRs found in many donors. Through in vitro validation, a few CMV-associated chains were shown to be specific for CMV antigens.

The germline V and J ends were trimmed by 5 bases and 0 bases, with 10 bases remaining between them. Germline V gives CDR1 SQVTM, CDR2 ANQGSEA. The CDR3 is 13 residues long. V and J are TRBV29-1 and TRBJ1-2, with TRBD1 as a possible D gene (5 bases). The sequenced sample was PBMCs. This TCR was sampled from a woman younger than 35 in good health and CMV-seronegative. CDR3: CSVSTGANYGYTF. In DNA form, the CDR3 reads TGCAGCGTTTCCACGGGGGCTAACTATGGCTACACCTTC.